The rows below give T cell receptor beta chains drawn from one sample of a study of blood T cell repertoires in COVID-19. Method: immunoSEQ multiplex PCR; TCRdb's copy keeps in-frame clones and lacks some. Of fewer than 180,000 clones in the sample, around 84% were seen once. The material sequenced was peripheral blood. The receptors were gathered from a man between 65 and 80 years old with acute or convalescent COVID-19. CDR3s include the opening cysteine and the closing phenylalanine or tryptophan. Fields, in order: J gene, V gene, clone size, D gene, CDR3 protein, CDR3 DNA. D genes are given only for firm matches. Clone size, where shown, is once, few, many, or a class for clones that have expanded.

j_gene: TRBJ1-5
v_gene: TRBV18
abundance: NA
d_gene: NA
CDR3aa: CASSPGENQPQHF
CDR3nt: TGTGCCAGCTCGCCAGGGGAGAATCAGCCCCAGCATTTT

j_gene: TRBJ2-3
v_gene: TRBV20-1
abundance: NA
d_gene: TRBD2
CDR3aa: CSASLSGGAKDTQYF
CDR3nt: TGCAGTGCTAGTCTTAGCGGGGGGGCCAAAGATACGCAGTATTTT

j_gene: TRBJ1-2
v_gene: TRBV6-1
abundance: NA
d_gene: NA
CDR3aa: CASSENRNAYGYTF
CDR3nt: TGTGCCAGCAGTGAAAATAGAAACGCCTATGGCTACACCTTC

j_gene: TRBJ2-3
v_gene: TRBV9
abundance: few
d_gene: TRBD2
CDR3aa: CASSVPLAGAPDTQYF
CDR3nt: TGTGCCAGCAGCGTCCCACTAGCGGGGGCGCCAGATACGCAGTATTTT

j_gene: TRBJ1-1
v_gene: TRBV9
abundance: NA
d_gene: NA
CDR3aa: CASSPDSAWTEAFF
CDR3nt: TGTGCCAGCAGCCCGGACAGTGCGTGGACTGAAGCTTTCTTT

j_gene: TRBJ1-1
v_gene: TRBV5-1
abundance: NA
d_gene: NA
CDR3aa: CASRYTDTEAFF
CDR3nt: TGCGCCAGCAGGTATACAGACACTGAAGCTTTCTTT

j_gene: TRBJ1-5
v_gene: TRBV7-3
abundance: few
d_gene: NA
CDR3aa: CASSLIGGQPQHF
CDR3nt: TGTGCCAGCAGCTTAATAGGGGGTCAGCCCCAGCATTTT

j_gene: TRBJ1-1
v_gene: TRBV28
abundance: NA
d_gene: NA
CDR3aa: CASSLDGRAGEVAFF
CDR3nt: TGTGCCAGCAGTCTCGACGGCCGGGCGGGGGAGGTGGCTTTCTTT

j_gene: TRBJ2-7
v_gene: TRBV18
abundance: NA
d_gene: TRBD1
CDR3aa: CASSQDRGSKGEQYF
CDR3nt: TGTGCCAGCTCACAGGACAGGGGAAGTAAGGGCGAGCAGTACTTC

j_gene: TRBJ2-1
v_gene: TRBV27
abundance: NA
d_gene: TRBD2
CDR3aa: CASSWGTSGENEQFF
CDR3nt: TGTGCCAGCAGTTGGGGGACTAGCGGGGAGAATGAGCAGTTCTTC

j_gene: TRBJ2-2
v_gene: TRBV5-4
abundance: NA
d_gene: TRBD1
CDR3aa: CASSFPGGTGAVGELFF
CDR3nt: TGTGCCAGCAGCTTCCCCGGGGGGACAGGGGCGGTCGGGGAGCTGTTTTTT

j_gene: TRBJ2-4
v_gene: TRBV30
abundance: NA
d_gene: TRBD2
CDR3aa: CAWSTTPSSGGAGIQYF
CDR3nt: TGTGCCTGGAGCACAACCCCCTCTAGCGGGGGGGCGGGCATTCAGTACTTC

j_gene: TRBJ1-2
v_gene: TRBV19
abundance: NA
d_gene: TRBD1
CDR3aa: CASSISGQGTGYTF
CDR3nt: TGTGCCAGTAGTATATCGGGACAGGGGACCGGCTACACCTTC

j_gene: TRBJ2-7
v_gene: TRBV12-3/TRBV12-4
abundance: NA
d_gene: TRBD2
CDR3aa: CASSGGAYEQYF
CDR3nt: TGTGCCAGCAGTGGGGGGGCCTACGAGCAGTACTTC

j_gene: TRBJ1-5
v_gene: TRBV5-6
abundance: once
d_gene: TRBD1
CDR3aa: CASSLLQGAAQPQHF
CDR3nt: TGTGCCAGCAGCTTGCTCCAGGGGGCGGCACAGCCCCAGCATTTT

j_gene: TRBJ2-1
v_gene: TRBV10-1
abundance: NA
d_gene: TRBD2
CDR3aa: CASSENGSGSSYNEQFF
CDR3nt: TGCGCCAGCAGTGAGAACGGGAGCGGGAGTTCCTACAATGAGCAGTTCTTC

j_gene: TRBJ2-3
v_gene: TRBV10-1
abundance: NA
d_gene: TRBD2
CDR3aa: CASSESISGLAISTDTQYF
CDR3nt: TGCGCCAGCAGTGAGTCGATATCCGGACTAGCGATTAGCACAGATACGCAGTATTTT

j_gene: TRBJ2-7
v_gene: TRBV14
abundance: NA
d_gene: TRBD1
CDR3aa: CASRRGQGSNEQYF
CDR3nt: TGTGCCAGCAGACGGGGACAGGGAAGCAACGAGCAGTACTTC

j_gene: TRBJ2-7
v_gene: TRBV7-9
abundance: NA
d_gene: NA
CDR3aa: CASSSGGPIPNEQYF
CDR3nt: TGTGCCAGCTCCTCCGGGGGGCCAATACCTAACGAGCAGTACTTC

j_gene: TRBJ2-1
v_gene: TRBV19
abundance: NA
d_gene: TRBD2
CDR3aa: CASSLSGLAGGAYNEQFF
CDR3nt: TGTGCCAGTAGTCTTTCGGGACTAGCGGGGGGGGCCTACAATGAGCAGTTCTTC

j_gene: TRBJ1-2
v_gene: TRBV7-6
abundance: once
d_gene: NA
CDR3aa: CASSLALGQNYGYTF
CDR3nt: TGTGCCAGCAGCTTAGCGCTCGGACAGAACTATGGCTACACCTTC

j_gene: TRBJ1-4
v_gene: TRBV30
abundance: once
d_gene: NA
CDR3aa: CAWKGGATNEKLFF
CDR3nt: TGTGCCTGGAAGGGAGGAGCAACTAATGAAAAACTGTTTTTT

j_gene: TRBJ2-7
v_gene: TRBV11-2
abundance: many
d_gene: NA
CDR3aa: CASSLWLGDYEQYF
CDR3nt: TGTGCCAGCAGCTTATGGCTAGGGGACTACGAGCAGTACTTC

j_gene: TRBJ1-2
v_gene: TRBV19
abundance: once
d_gene: TRBD1
CDR3aa: CASRQGTGYGYTF
CDR3nt: TGTGCCAGTAGACAGGGGACCGGCTATGGCTACACCTTC

j_gene: TRBJ2-5
v_gene: TRBV5-6
abundance: NA
d_gene: TRBD1
CDR3aa: CASRGQGAGETQYF
CDR3nt: TGTGCCAGCAGGGGACAGGGGGCCGGAGAGACCCAGTACTTC

j_gene: TRBJ1-2
v_gene: TRBV30
abundance: few
d_gene: NA
CDR3aa: CAWSRSGVQGYTF
CDR3nt: TGTGCCTGGAGCAGATCAGGGGTTCAAGGCTACACCTTC

j_gene: TRBJ1-4
v_gene: TRBV7-8
abundance: NA
d_gene: NA
CDR3aa: CASSRDQGIATNEKLFF
CDR3nt: TGTGCCAGCAGCCGAGATCAGGGCATTGCAACTAATGAAAAACTGTTTTTT

j_gene: TRBJ2-3
v_gene: TRBV11-2
abundance: once
d_gene: TRBD2
CDR3aa: CASSFLLVAGGRDTQYF
CDR3nt: TGTGCCAGCAGCTTCTTATTAGTAGCGGGAGGTAGAGATACGCAGTATTTT

j_gene: TRBJ1-4
v_gene: TRBV5-1
abundance: NA
d_gene: TRBD1
CDR3aa: CASSRTGAEGNEKLFF
CDR3nt: TGCGCCAGCAGCAGGACAGGGGCCGAGGGTAATGAAAAACTGTTTTTT

j_gene: TRBJ2-7
v_gene: TRBV28
abundance: NA
d_gene: TRBD2
CDR3aa: CASSIGTSGTYEQYF
CDR3nt: TGTGCCAGCAGTATTGGGACTAGCGGAACCTACGAGCAGTACTTC

j_gene: TRBJ2-1
v_gene: TRBV6-1
abundance: once
d_gene: NA
CDR3aa: CASSVWGEAPYNEQFF
CDR3nt: TGTGCCAGCAGTGTGTGGGGGGAGGCCCCCTACAATGAGCAGTTCTTC

j_gene: TRBJ2-5
v_gene: TRBV7-2
abundance: NA
d_gene: NA
CDR3aa: CASSLQVGPQETQYF
CDR3nt: TGTGCCAGCAGCTTACAAGTGGGGCCCCAAGAGACCCAGTACTTC

j_gene: TRBJ2-3
v_gene: TRBV5-1
abundance: NA
d_gene: TRBD1
CDR3aa: CASSEDRAGRADTQYF
CDR3nt: TGCGCCAGCAGCGAGGACAGGGCCGGGCGGGCAGATACGCAGTATTTT

j_gene: TRBJ2-7
v_gene: TRBV9
abundance: NA
d_gene: NA
CDR3aa: CASSPTGSSYEQYF
CDR3nt: TGTGCCAGCAGCCCCACAGGAAGCTCCTACGAGCAGTACTTC

j_gene: TRBJ2-5
v_gene: TRBV5-1
abundance: NA
d_gene: NA
CDR3aa: CASSGARETQYF
CDR3nt: TGCGCCAGCAGCGGTGCCCGGGAGACCCAGTACTTC

j_gene: TRBJ1-2
v_gene: TRBV21-1
abundance: once
d_gene: NA
CDR3aa: CASSTGTGGENYGYTF
CDR3nt: TGTGCCAGCAGCACCGGGACAGGGGGAGAGAACTATGGCTACACCTTC

j_gene: TRBJ2-1
v_gene: TRBV30
abundance: NA
d_gene: TRBD2
CDR3aa: CAWERGGSYNEQFF
CDR3nt: TGTGCCTGGGAGCGGGGGGGCTCCTACAATGAGCAGTTCTTC

j_gene: TRBJ2-1
v_gene: TRBV10-3
abundance: once
d_gene: NA
CDR3aa: CAISESMGKGKSLGEQFF
CDR3nt: TGTGCCATCAGTGAGTCGATGGGAAAGGGGAAGTCATTAGGGGAGCAGTTCTTC

j_gene: TRBJ1-1
v_gene: TRBV7-9
abundance: NA
d_gene: NA
CDR3aa: CASSQAGYSTEAFF
CDR3nt: TGTGCCAGCAGCCAAGCGGGATATTCCACAGAAGCTTTCTTT

j_gene: TRBJ1-4
v_gene: TRBV19
abundance: once
d_gene: NA
CDR3aa: CASSIRGGNEKLFF
CDR3nt: TGTGCCAGTAGTATACGAGGGGGTAATGAAAAACTGTTTTTT

j_gene: TRBJ2-3
v_gene: TRBV7-9
abundance: NA
d_gene: TRBD2
CDR3aa: CASSLERGGTYTDTQYF
CDR3nt: TGTGCCAGCAGCTTAGAGCGGGGGGGTACCTACACAGATACGCAGTATTTT

j_gene: TRBJ1-1
v_gene: TRBV12-5
abundance: NA
d_gene: NA
CDR3aa: CASGLVQVDTEAFF
CDR3nt: TGTGCTAGTGGTTTGGTACAGGTGGACACTGAAGCTTTCTTT

j_gene: TRBJ1-2
v_gene: TRBV11-2
abundance: NA
d_gene: NA
CDR3aa: CASSPTGGGGYTF
CDR3nt: TGTGCCAGCAGCCCTACGGGGGGCGGAGGCTACACCTTC

j_gene: TRBJ1-2
v_gene: TRBV5-1
abundance: NA
d_gene: NA
CDR3aa: CASSLAEGRNGYTF
CDR3nt: TGCGCCAGCAGCTTGGCCGAGGGTAGGAATGGCTACACCTTC

j_gene: TRBJ1-2
v_gene: TRBV6-5
abundance: NA
d_gene: TRBD1
CDR3aa: CASRRAGTGGHGYTF
CDR3nt: TGTGCCAGCAGGCGAGCTGGGACAGGGGGGCATGGCTACACCTTC